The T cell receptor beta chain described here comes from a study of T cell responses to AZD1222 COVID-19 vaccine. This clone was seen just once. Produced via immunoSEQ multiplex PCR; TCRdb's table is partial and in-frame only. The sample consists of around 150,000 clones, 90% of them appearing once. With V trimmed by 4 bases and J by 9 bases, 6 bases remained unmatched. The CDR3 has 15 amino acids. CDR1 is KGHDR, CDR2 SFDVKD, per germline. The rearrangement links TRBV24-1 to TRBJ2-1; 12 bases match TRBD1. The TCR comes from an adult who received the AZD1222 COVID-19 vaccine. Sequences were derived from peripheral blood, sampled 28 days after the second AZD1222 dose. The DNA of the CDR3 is TGTGCCACCAGTGAGCCGGGACAGGGGGCAGGTGAGCAGTTCTTC. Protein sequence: CATSEPGQGAGEQFF.